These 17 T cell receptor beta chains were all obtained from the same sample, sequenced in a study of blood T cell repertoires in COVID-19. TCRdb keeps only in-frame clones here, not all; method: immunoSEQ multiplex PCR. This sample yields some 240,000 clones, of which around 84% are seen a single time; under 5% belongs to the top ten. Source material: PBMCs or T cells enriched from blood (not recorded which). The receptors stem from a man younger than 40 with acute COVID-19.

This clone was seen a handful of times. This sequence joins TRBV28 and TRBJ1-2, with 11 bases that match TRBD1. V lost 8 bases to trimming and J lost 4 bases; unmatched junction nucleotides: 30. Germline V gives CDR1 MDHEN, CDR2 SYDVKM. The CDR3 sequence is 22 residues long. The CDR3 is CASGTAGLQDRGHPLISYGYTF. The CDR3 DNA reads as TGTGCCAGCGGTACGGCAGGGTTACAGGACAGGGGGCACCCCTTGATCTCCTATGGCTACACCTTC.

CDR3 bases: TGTGCCAGCAGTTTTGTATGGCCCTACGAGCAGTACGTC. Translating it yields CASSFVWPYEQYV. The chain recombines TRBV6-2 or TRBV6-3 with TRBJ2-7; D uncertain. The CDR3 totals 13 residues. CDR1 is MNHEY and CDR2 is SVGEGT in the germline V gene. V was pared by 4 bases and J by 2 bases, with 9 bases between.

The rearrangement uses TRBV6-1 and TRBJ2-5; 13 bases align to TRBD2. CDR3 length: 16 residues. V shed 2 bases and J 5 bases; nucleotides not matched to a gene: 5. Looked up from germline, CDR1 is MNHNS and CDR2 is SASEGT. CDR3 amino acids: CASSEKLAGGPETQYF. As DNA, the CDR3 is TGTGCCAGCAGTGAAAAACTAGCGGGGGGGCCCGAGACCCAGTACTTC.

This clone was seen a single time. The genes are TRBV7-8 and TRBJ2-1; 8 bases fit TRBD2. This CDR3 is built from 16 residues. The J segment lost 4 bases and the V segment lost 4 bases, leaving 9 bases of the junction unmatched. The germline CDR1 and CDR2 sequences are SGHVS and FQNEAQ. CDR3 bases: TGTGCCAGCAGCTGGGGCGGAGTAGCGGGGTACAATGAGCAGTTCTTC. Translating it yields CASSWGGVAGYNEQFF. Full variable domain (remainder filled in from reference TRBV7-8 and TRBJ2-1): GAGVSQSPRYKVAKRGQDVALRCDPISGHVSLFWYQQALGQGPEFLTYFQNEAQLDKSGLPSDRFFAERPEGSVSTLKIQRTQQEDSAVYLCASSWGGVAGYNEQFFGPGTRLTVL.

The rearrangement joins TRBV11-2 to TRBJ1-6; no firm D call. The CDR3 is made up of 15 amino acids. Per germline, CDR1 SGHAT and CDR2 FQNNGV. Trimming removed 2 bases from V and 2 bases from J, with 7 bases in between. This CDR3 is CASSLRLPYNSPLHF. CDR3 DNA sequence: TGTGCCAGCAGCTTACGACTTCCCTATAATTCACCCCTCCACTTT.

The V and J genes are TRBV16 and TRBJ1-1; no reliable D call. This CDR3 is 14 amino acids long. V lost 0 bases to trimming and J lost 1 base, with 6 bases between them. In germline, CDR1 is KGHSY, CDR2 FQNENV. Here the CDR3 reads CASSQSLWNTEAFF. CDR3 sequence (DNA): TGTGCCAGCAGCCAATCCTTGTGGAACACTGAAGCTTTCTTT.

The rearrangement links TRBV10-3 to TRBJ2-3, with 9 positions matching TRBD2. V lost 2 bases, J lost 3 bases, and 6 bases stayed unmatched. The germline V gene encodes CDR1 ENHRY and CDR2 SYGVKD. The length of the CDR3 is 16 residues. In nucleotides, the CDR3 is TGTGCCATCAGTGAGGACAGCGGGAGGATAACAGATACGCAGTATTTT. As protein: CAISEDSGRITDTQYF.

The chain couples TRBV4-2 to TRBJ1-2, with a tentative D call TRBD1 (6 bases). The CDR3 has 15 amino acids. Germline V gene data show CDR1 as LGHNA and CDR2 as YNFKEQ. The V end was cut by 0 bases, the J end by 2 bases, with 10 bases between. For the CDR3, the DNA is TGTGCCAGCAGCCAAGAGGGGCAGGGGAACTATGGCTACACCTTC. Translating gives CASSQEGQGNYGYTF.

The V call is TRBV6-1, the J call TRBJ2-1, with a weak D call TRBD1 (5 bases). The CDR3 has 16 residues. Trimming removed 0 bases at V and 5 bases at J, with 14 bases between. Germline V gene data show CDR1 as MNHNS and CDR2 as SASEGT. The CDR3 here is CASSEALPTRDNEQFF. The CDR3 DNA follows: TGTGCCAGCAGTGAAGCGCTGCCCACCAGGGACAATGAGCAGTTCTTC.

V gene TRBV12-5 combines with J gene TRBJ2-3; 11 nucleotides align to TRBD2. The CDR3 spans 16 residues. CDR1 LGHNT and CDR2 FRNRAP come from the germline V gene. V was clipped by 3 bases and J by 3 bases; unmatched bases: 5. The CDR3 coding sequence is TGTGCTAGTGGTTTTTTTCTAGCGGGAGGAACAGATACGCAGTATTTT. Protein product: CASGFFLAGGTDTQYF.

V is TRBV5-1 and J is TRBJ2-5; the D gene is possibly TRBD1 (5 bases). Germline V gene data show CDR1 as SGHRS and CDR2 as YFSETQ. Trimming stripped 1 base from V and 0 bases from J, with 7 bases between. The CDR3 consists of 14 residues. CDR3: CASSLLGDQETQYF. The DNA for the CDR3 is TGCGCCAGCAGCTTGTTAGGGGACCAAGAGACCCAGTACTTC.

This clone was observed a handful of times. The CDR3 here is CATSDPGTGGREQFF. Here the CDR3 DNA reads TGTGCCACCAGTGACCCCGGGACAGGGGGCCGTGAGCAGTTCTTC. V gene TRBV24-1 combines with J gene TRBJ2-1, with 12 nucleotides matching TRBD1. This CDR3 has 15 amino acids. V shed 4 bases and J 9 bases; nucleotides not matched to a gene: 6. Germline V CDR1 and CDR2: KGHDR, SFDVKD.

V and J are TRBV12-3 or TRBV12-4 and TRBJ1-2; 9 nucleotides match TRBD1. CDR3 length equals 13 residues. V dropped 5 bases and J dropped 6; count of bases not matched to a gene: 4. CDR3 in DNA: TGTGCCAGCAGTCCGGGACAGGGAAATGGCTACACCTTC. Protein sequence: CASSPGQGNGYTF.

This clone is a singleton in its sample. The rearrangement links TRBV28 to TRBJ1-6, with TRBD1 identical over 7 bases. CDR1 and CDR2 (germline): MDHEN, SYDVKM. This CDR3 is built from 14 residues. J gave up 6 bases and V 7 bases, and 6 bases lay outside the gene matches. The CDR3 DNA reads TGTGCCAGCATCAGACAGGGCCCTAATTCACCCCTCCACTTT. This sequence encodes CASIRQGPNSPLHF.

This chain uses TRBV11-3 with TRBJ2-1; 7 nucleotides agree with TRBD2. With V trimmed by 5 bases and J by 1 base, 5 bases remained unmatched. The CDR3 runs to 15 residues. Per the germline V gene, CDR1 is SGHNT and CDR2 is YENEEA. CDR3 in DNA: TGTGCCAGCAGCGGGAGGGAGTCATCCTACAATGAGCAGTTCTTC. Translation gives CASSGRESSYNEQFF.

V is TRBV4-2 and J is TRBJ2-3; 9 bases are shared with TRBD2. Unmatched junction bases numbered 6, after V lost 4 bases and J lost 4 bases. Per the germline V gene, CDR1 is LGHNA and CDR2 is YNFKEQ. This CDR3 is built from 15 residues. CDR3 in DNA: TGTGCCAGCAGCCCAGCGGGAGGTGGGGCAGATACGCAGTATTTT. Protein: CASSPAGGGADTQYF.

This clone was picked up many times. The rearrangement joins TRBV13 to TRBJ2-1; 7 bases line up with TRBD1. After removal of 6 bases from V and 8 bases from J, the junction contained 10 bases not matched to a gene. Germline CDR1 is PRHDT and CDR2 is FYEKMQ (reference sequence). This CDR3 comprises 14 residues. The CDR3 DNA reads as TGTGCCAGCAGACCTAAGGACAGGTTGGATGAGCAGTTCTTC. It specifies CASRPKDRLDEQFF.